Described below is a single TCR beta chain sequence and its context. The data originate from a study of T cell responses to AZD1222 COVID-19 vaccine. The assay was immunoSEQ multiplex PCR, and TCRdb's table has in-frame clones only and misses some. The sample consists of about 180,000 clones, around 90% of them appearing once. This TCR was sampled from an adult who received the AZD1222 COVID-19 vaccine. Sample: peripheral blood, taken 28 days after the second AZD1222 dose.

CDR3 in DNA: TGTGCCAGCAGTTTGACGGGAAGGACAGGGGGCGAGGGCTACACCTTC. Its protein product is CASSLTGRTGGEGYTF. The V call is TRBV28, the J call TRBJ1-2; 11 bases fit TRBD1. V lost 3 bases, J lost 8 bases, and 11 bases stayed unmatched. CDR1 is MDHEN, CDR2 SYDVKM, per germline. The CDR3 totals 16 residues.